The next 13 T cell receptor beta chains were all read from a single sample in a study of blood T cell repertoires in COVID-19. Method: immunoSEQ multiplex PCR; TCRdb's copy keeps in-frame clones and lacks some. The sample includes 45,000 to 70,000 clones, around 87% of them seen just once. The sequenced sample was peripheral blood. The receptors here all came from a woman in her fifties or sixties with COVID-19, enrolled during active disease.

The CDR3 DNA is TGCAGCGTTGGAACAGGACCGAACACCGGGGAGCTGTTTTTT. It is translated as CSVGTGPNTGELFF. V and J are TRBV29-1 and TRBJ2-2, with D possibly being TRBD1 (5 bases). The V and J ends lost 4 bases and 0 bases respectively, with 9 bases between them. Per the germline V gene, CDR1 is SQVTM and CDR2 is ANQGSEA. CDR3 length: 14 residues.

The CDR3 loop is CASSLESPLGKLFF. The CDR3 DNA is TGTGCCAGCAGTTTGGAGTCTCCCCTTGGAAAACTGTTTTTT. The chain joins TRBV28 to TRBJ1-4; D gene unclear. Germline CDR1 reads MDHEN; CDR2 reads SYDVKM. V dropped 3 bases and J dropped 10 bases, with 15 bases sitting between them. The CDR3 loop spans 14 amino acids.

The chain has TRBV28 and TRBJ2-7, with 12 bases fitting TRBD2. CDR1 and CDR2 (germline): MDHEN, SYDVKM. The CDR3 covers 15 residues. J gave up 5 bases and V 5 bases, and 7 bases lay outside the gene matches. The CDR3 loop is CASSQTSGRVHEQYF. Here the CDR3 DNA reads TGTGCCAGCAGTCAGACTAGCGGGAGAGTCCACGAGCAGTACTTC.

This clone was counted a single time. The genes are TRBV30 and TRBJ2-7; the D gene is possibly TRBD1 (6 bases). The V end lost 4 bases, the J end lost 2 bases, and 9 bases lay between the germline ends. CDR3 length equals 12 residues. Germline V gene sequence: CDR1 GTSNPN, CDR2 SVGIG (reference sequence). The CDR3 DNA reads TGTGCCTGGAATTCAGGGGCCTACGAGCAGTACTTC. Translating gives CAWNSGAYEQYF.

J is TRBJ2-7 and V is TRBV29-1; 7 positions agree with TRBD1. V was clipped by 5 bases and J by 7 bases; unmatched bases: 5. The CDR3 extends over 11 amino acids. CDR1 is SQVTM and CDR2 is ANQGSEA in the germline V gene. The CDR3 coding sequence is TGCAGCGTTCCTTCAGGGGGAGAGCAGTACTTC. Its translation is CSVPSGGEQYF.

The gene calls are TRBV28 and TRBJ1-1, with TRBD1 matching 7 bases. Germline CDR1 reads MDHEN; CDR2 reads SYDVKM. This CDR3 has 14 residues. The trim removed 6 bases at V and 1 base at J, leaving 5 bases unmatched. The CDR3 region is CASRPGQPNTEAFF. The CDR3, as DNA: TGTGCCAGCAGACCGGGACAGCCGAACACTGAAGCTTTCTTT.

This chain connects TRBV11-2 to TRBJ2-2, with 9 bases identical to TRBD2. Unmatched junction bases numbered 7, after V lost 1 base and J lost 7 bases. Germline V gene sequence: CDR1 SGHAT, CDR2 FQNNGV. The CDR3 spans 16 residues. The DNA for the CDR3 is TGTGCCAGCAGCTTAGCGTTGGGACTAGCTGGCGGGGAGCTGTTTTTT. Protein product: CASSLALGLAGGELFF.

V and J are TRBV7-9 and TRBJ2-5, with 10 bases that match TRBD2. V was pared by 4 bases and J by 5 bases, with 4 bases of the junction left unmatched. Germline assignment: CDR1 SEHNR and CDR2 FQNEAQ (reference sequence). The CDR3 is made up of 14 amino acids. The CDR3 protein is CASSSTSGLETQYF. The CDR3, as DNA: TGTGCCAGCAGCTCGACTAGCGGGTTGGAGACCCAGTACTTC.

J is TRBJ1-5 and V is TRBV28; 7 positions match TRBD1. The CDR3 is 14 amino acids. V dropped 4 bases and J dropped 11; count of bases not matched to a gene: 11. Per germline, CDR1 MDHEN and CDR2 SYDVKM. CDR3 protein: CASSYTGAQRAQHF. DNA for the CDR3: TGTGCCAGCAGTTATACAGGGGCCCAGCGGGCCCAGCATTTT.

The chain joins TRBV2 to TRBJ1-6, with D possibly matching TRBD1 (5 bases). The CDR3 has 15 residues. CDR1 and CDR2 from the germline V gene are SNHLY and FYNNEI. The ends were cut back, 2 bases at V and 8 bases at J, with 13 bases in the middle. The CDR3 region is CASSERPKGDSPLHF. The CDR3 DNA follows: TGTGCCAGCAGTGAACGACCTAAAGGGGATTCACCCCTCCACTTT.

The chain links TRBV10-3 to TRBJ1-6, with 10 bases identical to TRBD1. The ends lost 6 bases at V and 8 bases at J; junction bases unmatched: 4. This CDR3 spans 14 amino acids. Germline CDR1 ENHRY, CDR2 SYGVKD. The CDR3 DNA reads TGTGCCATCAGGAGGACAGGGGGTGATTCACCCCTCCACTTT. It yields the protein CAIRRTGGDSPLHF.

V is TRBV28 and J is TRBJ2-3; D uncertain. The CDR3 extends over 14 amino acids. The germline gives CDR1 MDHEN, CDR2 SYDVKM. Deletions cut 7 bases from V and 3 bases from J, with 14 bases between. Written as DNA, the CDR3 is TGTGCCAGCACGAGTTTCGAAGTTACAGATACGCAGTATTTT. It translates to CASTSFEVTDTQYF.

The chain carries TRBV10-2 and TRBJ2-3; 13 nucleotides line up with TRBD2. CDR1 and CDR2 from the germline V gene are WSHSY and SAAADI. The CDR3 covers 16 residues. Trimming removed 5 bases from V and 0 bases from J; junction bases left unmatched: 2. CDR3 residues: CASSRGLAGSTDTQYF. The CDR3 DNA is TGCGCCAGCAGTCGGGGACTAGCGGGAAGCACAGATACGCAGTATTTT.